The entry below gives a single T cell receptor (beta chain) sequence along with its context. Its antigen remains unknown. The V gene's germline CDR1 is DFQATT and CDR2 SNEGSKA (reference sequence). The CDR3 has 15 amino acids. The V end was cut by 6 bases, the J end by 4 bases, with 21 bases between. These data originate in a study of Graves' ophthalmopathy and Graves' hyperthyroidism. Study as a whole: Hyperthyroidism counted as stable given no ophthalmopathy within 18 months of follow-up.

The authors amplified TCR beta CDR3 regions, and they did so from RNA transcripts for repertoire sequencing. First-round RT-PCR used HTBI primers; second-round multiplex PCR followed. TCRdb analysed the multiplex PCR reads with MiXCR anew, one entry per CDR3 protein. The sample carries over a million distinct CDR3 sequences, about two fifths recorded once. Study-level points and caveats: Most expanded clonotypes in thyroid above 0.001 frequency also showed up in blood. Cross-validated, the 13-signature model showed 87.88%/81.08% sensitivity/specificity, and 80%/75% in the test set.

The receptor's source is an adult man with Graves' hyperthyroidism. The J gene is TRBJ2-5, the V gene TRBV20-1; D might be TRBD2 (7 bases). The sequenced sample consisted of peripheral blood or thyroid tissue (not recorded which). CDR3 in DNA: TGCAGTGCGCAGAGACCCGGGGGGCCACTAGAGACCCAGTACTTC. Translating it yields CSAQRPGGPLETQYF.